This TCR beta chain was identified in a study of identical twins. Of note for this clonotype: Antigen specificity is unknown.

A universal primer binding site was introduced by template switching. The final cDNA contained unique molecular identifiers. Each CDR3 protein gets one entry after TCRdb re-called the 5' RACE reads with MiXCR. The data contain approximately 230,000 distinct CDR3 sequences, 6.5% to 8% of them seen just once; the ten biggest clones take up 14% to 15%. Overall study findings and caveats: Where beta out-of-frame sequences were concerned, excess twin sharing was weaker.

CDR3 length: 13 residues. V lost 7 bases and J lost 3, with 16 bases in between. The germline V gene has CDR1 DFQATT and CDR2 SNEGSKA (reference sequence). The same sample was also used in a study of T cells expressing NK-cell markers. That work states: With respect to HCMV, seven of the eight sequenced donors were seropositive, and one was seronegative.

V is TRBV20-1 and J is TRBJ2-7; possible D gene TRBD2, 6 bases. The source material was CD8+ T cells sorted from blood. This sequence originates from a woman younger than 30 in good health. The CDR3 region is CSVPGTLSYEQYF. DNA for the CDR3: TGCAGTGTCCCCGGGACTCTTAGCTACGAGCAGTACTTC.